The 13 T cell receptor beta chains below all came from one sample that was sequenced in a study of blood T cell repertoires in COVID-19. The repertoire was sequenced with immunoSEQ multiplex PCR; TCRdb's copy has only in-frame clones and lacks some. Among 150,000 to 200,000 clones, around 80% were seen once, and the ten largest hold over 7.5%. The sample comprised peripheral blood. All receptors derive from a woman between 65 and 79 years old with acute or convalescent COVID-19.

The chain recombines TRBV27 with TRBJ2-3, with D perhaps matching TRBD1 (6 bases). The length of the CDR3 is 16 residues. V was clipped by 4 bases and J by 2 bases, with 16 bases between them. Germline lookup yields CDR1 MNHEY and CDR2 SMNVEV (reference sequence). The CDR3: CASSSIKRDITDTQYF. The CDR3 DNA sequence: TGTGCCAGCAGTTCCATTAAAAGGGACATCACAGATACGCAGTATTTT.

This chain links TRBV7-2 with TRBJ1-3; D remains ambiguous. The germline gives CDR1 SGHTA, CDR2 FQGNSA. The V gene lost 6 bases and the J gene lost 3 bases, with 15 bases spanning the gap. The CDR3 length is 15 residues. In DNA form, the CDR3 reads TGTGCCAGCAGTTTCCTGCCCGACATTGGAAACACCATATATTTT. Amino acids: CASSFLPDIGNTIYF.

This rearrangement joins TRBV6-2 or TRBV6-3 to TRBJ1-2; TRBD1 might be the D (6 bases). With 6 bases removed from V and 4 bases from J, the gap between germline ends came to 12 bases. The CDR3 is 13 residues long. CDR1 and CDR2 (germline): MNHEY, SVGEGT. The CDR3 protein is CASSSGQSYGYTF. DNA for the CDR3: TGTGCCAGCAGCTCTGGACAGAGCTATGGCTACACCTTC.

The chain joins TRBV10-3 to TRBJ1-6; maybe TRBD1 (5 bases). Trimming left V 2 bases short and J 7 bases short, with 15 bases between. The CDR3 has 16 residues. Germline V CDR1 and CDR2: ENHRY, SYGVKD. The CDR3 sequence is CAISENTSGNNSPLHF. The CDR3 nucleotides are TGTGCCATCAGTGAGAATACGTCAGGGAACAATTCACCCCTCCACTTT.

The chain links TRBV7-2 to TRBJ2-1; possibly TRBD2 for D (6 bases). The CDR3 loop spans 15 amino acids. CDR1 SGHTA and CDR2 FQGNSA come from the germline V gene. V was trimmed by 0 bases and J by 7 bases, leaving 13 bases between them. DNA for the CDR3: TGTGCCAGCAGCTTAGCGTGGGGGGTTAAAAATGAGCAGTTCTTC. Protein sequence: CASSLAWGVKNEQFF.

V gene TRBV10-3 combines with J gene TRBJ2-7, with 12 bases fitting TRBD1. CDR3 length: 16 amino acids. V trimming: 0 bases; J trimming: 7 bases; junction bases outside the gene matches: 7. Germline-derived CDR1 and CDR2 are ENHRY and SYGVKD. In nucleotides, the CDR3 is TGTGCCATCAGTGAGTCGGGACAGGGGGCGTTGGGGGAGCAGTACTTC. Protein: CAISESGQGALGEQYF.

This clone appeared once. CDR3 loop: CASSSWDRGHGELFF. The CDR3 nucleotides read TGTGCCAGTAGTAGCTGGGACAGGGGTCATGGGGAGCTGTTTTTT. The V call is TRBV19, the J call TRBJ2-2; TRBD1 matches at 10 bases. The CDR3 is made up of 15 amino acids. The germline V gene encodes CDR1 LNHDA and CDR2 SQIVND (reference sequence). Trimming cost V 4 bases and J 8 bases; bases outside gene matches: 7.

This chain uses TRBV6-6 with TRBJ1-2; the D is unclear. The CDR3 is 12 amino acids. Germline V lookup: CDR1 MNHNY, CDR2 SVGAGI (reference sequence). V lost 0 bases, J lost 7 bases, and 6 bases lay in between. The CDR3 coding sequence is TGTGCCAGCAGTTACTCGCGACTTGGCTACACCTTC. Amino acid sequence: CASSYSRLGYTF.

Comment on this clone: The same CDR3 can be traced to other DNA sequences in this sample. The V and J genes are TRBV7-2 and TRBJ2-3; D call uncertain. The V and J ends lost 1 base and 8 bases respectively, with 4 bases between them. The germline CDR1 and CDR2 sequences are SGHTA and FQGNSA. The CDR3 has 11 residues. The CDR3 bases are TGTGCCAGCAGCTTAGGCGGTACGCAGTATTTT. It codes for CASSLGGTQYF.

The table lists this clone with a few counts. This chain connects TRBV7-2 to TRBJ2-5; maybe TRBD1 (5 bases). CDR3 size: 13 residues. Trimming removed 1 base at V and 3 bases at J, with 6 bases between. Germline-derived CDR1 and CDR2 are SGHTA and FQGNSA. The CDR3 sequence: CASSLVREETQYF. In DNA form, the CDR3 reads TGTGCCAGCAGCTTAGTCAGGGAAGAGACCCAGTACTTC. Based on the CDR3 plus reference TRBV7-2 and TRBJ2-5, the full variable domain is GAGVSQSPSNKVTEKGKDVELRCDPISGHTALYWYRQSLGQGLEFLIYFQGNSAPDKSGLPSDRFSAERTGGSVSTLTIQRTQQEDSAVYLCASSLVREETQYFGPGTRLLVL.

This clone was detected a few times. This chain connects TRBV25-1 to TRBJ1-5; weak D call: TRBD1 (6 bases). The V gene lost 6 bases and the J gene lost 15 bases, with 33 bases spanning the gap. Germline CDR1 and CDR2: MGHDK and SYGVNS. This CDR3 has 17 residues. This chain's CDR3 is CASRGRPPDRLRAATHF. The DNA for the CDR3 is TGTGCCAGCAGAGGTCGCCCCCCAGACAGGCTACGCGCCGCCACGCATTTT.

This clone was detected only a few times. The genes are TRBV6-5 and TRBJ2-7; TRBD1 matches at 7 bases. This CDR3 contains 15 residues. Trimming cost V 0 bases and J 2 bases; bases outside gene matches: 4. Germline lookup yields CDR1 MNHEY and CDR2 SVGAGI. The chain's CDR3 is CASSYSWTGAYEQYF. CDR3 in DNA: TGTGCCAGCAGTTACTCCTGGACAGGAGCCTACGAGCAGTACTTC.

This clone was seen a few times. The V gene is TRBV15, the J gene TRBJ1-2; 8 bases are a match to TRBD1. J lost 2 bases, V lost 0 bases, and 8 bases had no gene match. The CDR3 runs 17 residues. The V gene's germline CDR1 is LNHNV and CDR2 YYDKDF (reference sequence). CDR3 amino acids: CATSRDRATGANYGYTF. The CDR3 DNA is TGTGCCACCAGCAGAGATCGGGCGACAGGGGCCAACTATGGCTACACCTTC. The full variable domain, rest sourced from reference TRBV15 and TRBJ1-2, is DAMVIQNPRYQVTQFGKPVTLSCSQTLNHNVMYWYQQKSSQAPKLLFHYYDKDFNNEADTPDNFQSRRPNTSFCFLDIRSPGLGDTAMYLCATSRDRATGANYGYTFGSGTRLTVV.